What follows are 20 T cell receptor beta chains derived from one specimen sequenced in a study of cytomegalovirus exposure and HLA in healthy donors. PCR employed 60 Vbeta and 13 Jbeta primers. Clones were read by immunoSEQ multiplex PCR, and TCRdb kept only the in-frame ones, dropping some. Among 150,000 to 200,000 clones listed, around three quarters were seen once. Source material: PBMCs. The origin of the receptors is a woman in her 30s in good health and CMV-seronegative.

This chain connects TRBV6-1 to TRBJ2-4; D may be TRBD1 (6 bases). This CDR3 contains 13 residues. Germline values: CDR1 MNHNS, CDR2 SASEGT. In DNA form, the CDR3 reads TGTGTCACACGGCGTCAGGGGAAAAACATTCAGTACTTC. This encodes CVTRRQGKNIQYF.

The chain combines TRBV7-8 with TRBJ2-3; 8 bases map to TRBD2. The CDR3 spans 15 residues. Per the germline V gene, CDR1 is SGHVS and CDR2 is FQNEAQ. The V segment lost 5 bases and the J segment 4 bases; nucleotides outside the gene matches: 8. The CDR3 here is CASSHSGGVPDTQYF. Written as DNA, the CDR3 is TGTGCCAGCAGCCACAGCGGGGGAGTTCCAGATACGCAGTATTTT.

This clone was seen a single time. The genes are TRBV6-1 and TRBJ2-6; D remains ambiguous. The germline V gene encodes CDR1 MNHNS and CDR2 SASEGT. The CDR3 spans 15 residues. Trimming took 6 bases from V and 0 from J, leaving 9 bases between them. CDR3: CASSYSSSGANVLTF. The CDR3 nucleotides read TGTGCCAGCAGCTATAGCAGCTCTGGGGCCAACGTCCTGACTTTC.

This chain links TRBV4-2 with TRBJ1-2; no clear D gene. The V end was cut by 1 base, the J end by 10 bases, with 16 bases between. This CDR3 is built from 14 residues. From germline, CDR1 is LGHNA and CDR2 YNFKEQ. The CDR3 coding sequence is TGTGCCAGCAGCCAAGTGGGCAGAGACGTAGACTACACCTTC. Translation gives CASSQVGRDVDYTF.

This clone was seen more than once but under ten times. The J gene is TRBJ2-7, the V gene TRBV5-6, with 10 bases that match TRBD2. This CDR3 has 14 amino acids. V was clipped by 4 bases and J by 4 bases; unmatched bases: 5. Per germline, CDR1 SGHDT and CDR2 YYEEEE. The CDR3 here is CASSLLAGWYEQYF. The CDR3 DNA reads TGTGCCAGCAGCCTACTAGCGGGATGGTACGAGCAGTACTTC.

The CDR3 nucleotides read TGTGCCAGCAGTTTTTCGGGGGTCAGCGGCTCCTACGAGCAGTACTTC. It is translated as CASSFSGVSGSYEQYF. The chain joins TRBV27 to TRBJ2-7, with D perhaps TRBD2 (6 bases). Looked up from germline, CDR1 is MNHEY and CDR2 is SMNVEV (reference sequence). V lost 3 bases, J lost 0 bases, and 15 bases lay in between. This CDR3 is built from 16 residues.

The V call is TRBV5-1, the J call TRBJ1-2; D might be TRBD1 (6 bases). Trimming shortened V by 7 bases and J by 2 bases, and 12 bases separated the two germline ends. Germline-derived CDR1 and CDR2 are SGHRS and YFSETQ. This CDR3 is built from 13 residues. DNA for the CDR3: TGCGCCAGCTCGACGACAGGAAACTATGGCTACACCTTC. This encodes CASSTTGNYGYTF.

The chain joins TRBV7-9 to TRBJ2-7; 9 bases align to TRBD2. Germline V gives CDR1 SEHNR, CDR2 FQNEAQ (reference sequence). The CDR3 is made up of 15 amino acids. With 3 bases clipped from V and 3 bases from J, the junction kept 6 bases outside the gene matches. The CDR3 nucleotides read TGTGCCAGCAGCTTGCTAGCGGGAAACAACTACGAGCAGTACTTC. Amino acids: CASSLLAGNNYEQYF.

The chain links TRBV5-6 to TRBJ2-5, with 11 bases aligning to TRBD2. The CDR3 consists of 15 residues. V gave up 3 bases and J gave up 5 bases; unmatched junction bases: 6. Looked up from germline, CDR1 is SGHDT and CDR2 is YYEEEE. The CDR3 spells CASSSQIAGGETQYF. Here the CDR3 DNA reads TGTGCCAGCAGCTCTCAGATAGCGGGAGGGGAGACCCAGTACTTC.

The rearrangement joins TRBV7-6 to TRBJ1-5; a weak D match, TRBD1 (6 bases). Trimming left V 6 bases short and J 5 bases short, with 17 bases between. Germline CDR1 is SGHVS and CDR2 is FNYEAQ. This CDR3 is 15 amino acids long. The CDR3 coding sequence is TGTGCCAGCAGTTCAGGGGCGGTCACGGATCAGCCCCAGCATTTT. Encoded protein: CASSSGAVTDQPQHF.

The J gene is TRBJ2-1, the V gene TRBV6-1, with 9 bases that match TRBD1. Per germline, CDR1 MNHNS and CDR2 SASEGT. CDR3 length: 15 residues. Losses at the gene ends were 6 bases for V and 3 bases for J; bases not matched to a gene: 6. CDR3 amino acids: CASSPDRGYYNEQFF. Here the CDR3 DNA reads TGTGCCAGCAGCCCGGACAGGGGATACTACAATGAGCAGTTCTTC.

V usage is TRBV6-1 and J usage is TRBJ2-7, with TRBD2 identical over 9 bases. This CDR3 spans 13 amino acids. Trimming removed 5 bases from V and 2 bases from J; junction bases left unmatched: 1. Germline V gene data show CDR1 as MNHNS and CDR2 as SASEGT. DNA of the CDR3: TGTGCCAGCAGTATAGCGGGAGCCTACGAGCAGTACTTC. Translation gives CASSIAGAYEQYF.

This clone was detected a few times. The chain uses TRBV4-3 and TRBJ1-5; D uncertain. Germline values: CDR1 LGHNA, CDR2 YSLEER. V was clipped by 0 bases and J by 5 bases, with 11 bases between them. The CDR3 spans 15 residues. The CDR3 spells CASSQDPVRDQPQHF. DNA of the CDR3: TGCGCCAGCAGCCAAGACCCCGTTCGAGATCAGCCCCAGCATTTT.

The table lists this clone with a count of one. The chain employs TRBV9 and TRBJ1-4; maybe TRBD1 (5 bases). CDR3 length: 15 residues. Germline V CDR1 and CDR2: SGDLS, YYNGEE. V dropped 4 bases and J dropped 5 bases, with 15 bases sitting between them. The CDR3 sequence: CASSSQGSLNEKLFF. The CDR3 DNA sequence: TGTGCCAGCAGCTCTCAGGGTTCTTTGAATGAAAAACTGTTTTTT.

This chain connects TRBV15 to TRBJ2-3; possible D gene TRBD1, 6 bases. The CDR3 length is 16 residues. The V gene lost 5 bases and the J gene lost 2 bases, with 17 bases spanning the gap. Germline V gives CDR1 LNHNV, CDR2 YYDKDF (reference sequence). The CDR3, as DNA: TGTGCCACCAGCGACACGGACAGAATTTTCACAGATACGCAGTATTTT. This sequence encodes CATSDTDRIFTDTQYF.

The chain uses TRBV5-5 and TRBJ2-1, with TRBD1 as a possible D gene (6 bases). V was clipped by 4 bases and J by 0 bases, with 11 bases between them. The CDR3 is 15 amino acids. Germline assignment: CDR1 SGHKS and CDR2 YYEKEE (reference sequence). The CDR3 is CASSLDRSSYNEQFF. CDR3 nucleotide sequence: TGTGCCAGCAGCCTAGACAGGAGCTCCTACAATGAGCAGTTCTTC.

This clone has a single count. CDR3 amino acids: CASSVVSLEGDTEAFF. CDR3 nucleotide sequence: TGTGCCAGCAGCGTAGTGAGCCTCGAGGGTGACACTGAAGCTTTCTTT. The chain carries TRBV9 and TRBJ1-1; D gene ambiguous. V was trimmed by 0 bases and J by 3 bases, leaving 15 bases between them. CDR1 SGDLS and CDR2 YYNGEE come from the germline V gene. The CDR3 is 16 residues long.

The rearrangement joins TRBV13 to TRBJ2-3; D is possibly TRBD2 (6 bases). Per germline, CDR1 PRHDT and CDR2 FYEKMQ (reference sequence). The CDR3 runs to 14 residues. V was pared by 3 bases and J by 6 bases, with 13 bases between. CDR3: CASSFGPGGDTQYF. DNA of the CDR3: TGTGCCAGCAGCTTCGGACCAGGAGGGGATACGCAGTATTTT.

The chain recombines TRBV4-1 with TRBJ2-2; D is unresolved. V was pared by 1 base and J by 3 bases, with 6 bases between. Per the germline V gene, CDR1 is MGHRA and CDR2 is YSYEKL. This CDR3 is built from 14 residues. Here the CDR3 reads CASSQALYTGELFF. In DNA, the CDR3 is TGCGCCAGCAGCCAAGCTCTATACACCGGGGAGCTGTTTTTT.

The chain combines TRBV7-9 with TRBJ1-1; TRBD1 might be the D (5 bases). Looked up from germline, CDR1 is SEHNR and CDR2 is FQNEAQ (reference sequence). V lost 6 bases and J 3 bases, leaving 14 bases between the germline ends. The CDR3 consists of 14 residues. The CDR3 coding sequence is TGTGCCAGCAGGGGAGGGGTATTATACACTGAAGCTTTCTTT. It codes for CASRGGVLYTEAFF.